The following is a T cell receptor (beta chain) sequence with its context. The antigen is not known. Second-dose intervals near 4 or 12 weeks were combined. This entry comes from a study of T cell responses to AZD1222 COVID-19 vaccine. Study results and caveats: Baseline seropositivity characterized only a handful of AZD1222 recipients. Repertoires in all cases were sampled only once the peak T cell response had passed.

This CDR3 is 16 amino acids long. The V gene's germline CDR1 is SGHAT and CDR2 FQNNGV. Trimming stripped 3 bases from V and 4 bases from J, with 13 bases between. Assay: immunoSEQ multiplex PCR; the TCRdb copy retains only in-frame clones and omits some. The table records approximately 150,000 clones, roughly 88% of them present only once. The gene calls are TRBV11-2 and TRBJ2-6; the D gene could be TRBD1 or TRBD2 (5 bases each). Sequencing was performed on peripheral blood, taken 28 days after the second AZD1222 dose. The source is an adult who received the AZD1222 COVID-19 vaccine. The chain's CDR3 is CASSFYGAAGANVLTF. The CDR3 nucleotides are TGTGCCAGCAGCTTCTACGGGGCGGCCGGGGCCAACGTCCTGACTTTC.